This T cell receptor (beta chain) is drawn from a study of early T cells in non-severe SARS-CoV-2 infection. Molecules of cDNA were individually given unique molecular identifiers that were attached to them. MiXCR, applied by TCRdb to the 5' RACE reads, yields one record per CDR3 protein. The sample records tens of thousands of distinct CDR3 sequences, 6% to 7% being singletons. The CDR3 is made up of 13 amino acids. CDR1 and CDR2 from the germline V gene are MNHEY and SVGAGI. Unmatched junction bases numbered 6, after V lost 7 bases and J lost 8 bases. The sequencing input was whole blood. The rearrangement uses TRBV6-5 and TRBJ1-2; 11 bases are shared with TRBD1. This clonotype originated in an adult who was a healthcare worker with PCR-confirmed SARS-CoV-2 infection or an uninfected control (not recorded which). The CDR3 sequence: CASKKGTGGGYTF. The CDR3, as DNA: TGTGCCAGCAAAAAGGGGACAGGGGGAGGCTACACCTTC.